This T cell receptor beta chain was identified during a study of PD-L1 blockade in urothelial cancer. For the study at large: Patients had been given 0 to 3 earlier chemotherapy regimens. Study-wide results and caveats: Pretreatment TCR clonality in blood, when below the median, was predictive of better survival.

This clone has more than one count but fewer than ten. Its antigen remains unknown. The time point was: pretreatment peripheral blood. This CDR3 contains 12 residues. The germline V gene encodes CDR1 MNHEY and CDR2 SVGAGI. Trimming stripped 2 bases from V and 12 bases from J, with 13 bases between. Every PCR was spiked with synthetic TCR analog templates. The data were produced by immunoSEQ multiplex PCR, yet TCRdb's version contains in-frame clones alone and is incomplete. The sample includes tens of thousands of clones, about four fifths seen only once; the top ten take around 6%. The gene calls are TRBV6-5 and TRBJ1-1; D remains ambiguous. This clonotype was obtained from a man aged 65 to 85 with urothelial cancer. Sequenced here: PBMCs, sampled around atezolizumab (anti-PD-L1) treatment. CDR3 in amino acids: CASSYGGVGTFF. The CDR3 nucleotides are TGTGCCAGCAGTTACGGCGGGGTAGGGACTTTCTTT.